Below, 28 T cell receptor beta chains from the same sample are listed, as sequenced in a study of blood T cell repertoires in COVID-19. The assay was immunoSEQ multiplex PCR, and TCRdb's table has in-frame clones only and misses some. Here the sample spans about 330,000 clones, 86% being singletons. Material for sequencing was PBMCs or T cells enriched from blood (not recorded which). All receptors come from a woman under 30 who had recovered from COVID-19.

The gene calls are TRBV28 and TRBJ1-2; a weak D match, TRBD1 (5 bases). V was cut by 7 bases and J by 1 base, with 16 bases left in between. The germline V gene encodes CDR1 MDHEN and CDR2 SYDVKM. The CDR3 is made up of 15 amino acids. The CDR3, as DNA: TGTGCCAGCACTAGGGGCGGGGGTTTTAACTATGGCTACACCTTC. Protein sequence: CASTRGGGFNYGYTF.

The V gene is TRBV2, the J gene TRBJ1-5, with D possibly TRBD1 on 5 matching bases. Germline V gene sequence: CDR1 SNHLY, CDR2 FYNNEI. V lost 7 bases, J lost 8 bases, and 18 bases lay in between. This CDR3 has 14 residues. CDR3 residues: CASTPDNQGKPQHF. In DNA form, the CDR3 reads TGTGCCAGCACCCCGGACAACCAAGGAAAGCCCCAGCATTTT.

The V gene is TRBV7-9, the J gene TRBJ2-2; 7 bases agree with TRBD1. The J segment lost 4 bases and the V segment lost 4 bases, leaving 6 bases of the junction unmatched. This CDR3 comprises 15 residues. Germline V CDR1 and CDR2: SEHNR, FQNEAQ (reference sequence). The CDR3 loop is CASSWDSPITGELFF. CDR3 sequence (DNA): TGTGCCAGCAGCTGGGACAGTCCTATCACCGGGGAGCTGTTTTTT.

The chain combines TRBV5-1 with TRBJ2-5; D gene unclear. The V end was cut by 4 bases, the J end by 5 bases, with 9 bases between. This CDR3 contains 12 residues. The germline gives CDR1 SGHRS, CDR2 YFSETQ. The chain's CDR3 is CASSPNRETQYF. DNA of the CDR3: TGCGCCAGCAGCCCTAATCGGGAGACCCAGTACTTC.

The count of this clone is one. The chain couples TRBV5-1 to TRBJ2-7, with D unclear. In germline, CDR1 is SGHRS, CDR2 YFSETQ. V gave up 5 bases and J gave up 0 bases, with 18 bases separating them. CDR3 length: 16 amino acids. As DNA, the CDR3 is TGCGCCAGCAGTAAAAACAGCCTGGATAGCTCCTACGAGCAGTACTTC. It specifies CASSKNSLDSSYEQYF. The variable domain in full, completed from reference TRBV5-1 and TRBJ2-7, reads KAGVTQTPRYLIKTRGQQVTLSCSPISGHRSVSWYQQTPGQGLQFLFEYFSETQRNKGNFPGRFSGRQFSNSRSEMNVSTLELGDSALYLCASSKNSLDSSYEQYFGPGTRLTVT.

V usage is TRBV5-1 and J usage is TRBJ1-2; D is perhaps TRBD1 (6 bases). This CDR3 is built from 15 residues. CDR1 SGHRS and CDR2 YFSETQ come from the germline V gene. Trimming shortened V by 0 bases and J by 2 bases, and 11 bases separated the two germline ends. The CDR3 loop is CASSLEGGLNYGYTF. For the CDR3, the DNA is TGCGCCAGCAGCTTGGAGGGGGGGCTCAACTATGGCTACACCTTC.

J is TRBJ2-4 and V is TRBV28; D is possibly TRBD2 (5 bases). Trimming stripped 3 bases from V and 7 bases from J, with 10 bases between. Germline-derived CDR1 and CDR2 are MDHEN and SYDVKM. CDR3 length equals 13 residues. CDR3 DNA: TGTGCCAGCAGTTTTACTAGAGGGAACATTCAGTACTTC. It yields the protein CASSFTRGNIQYF.

In this sample, this clone turned up a few times. This chain uses TRBV21-1 with TRBJ1-2; the table's D call of TRBD1 was not tested on the DNA. TRBV21-1 is a known pseudogene. The CDR3 sequence is 13 residues long. In nucleotides, the CDR3 is TGTGCCAGCAGGGGGGCTCTAGATAGTGGCTACACCTTC. Encoded protein: CASRGALDSGYTF.

The V call is TRBV2, the J call TRBJ1-5, with 9 bases aligning to TRBD1. CDR3 length: 14 residues. CDR1 and CDR2 from the germline V gene are SNHLY and FYNNEI. V gave up 5 bases and J gave up 5 bases; unmatched junction bases: 4. CDR3 nucleotide sequence: TGTGCCAGCAGTAGGACAGGGGTAGATCAGCCCCAGCATTTT. Translated: CASSRTGVDQPQHF.

The chain couples TRBV19 to TRBJ2-3; weak D call: TRBD1 (5 bases). Germline lookup yields CDR1 LNHDA and CDR2 SQIVND (reference sequence). CDR3 length: 16 residues. The ends were cut back, 3 bases at V and 6 bases at J, with 19 bases in the middle. The CDR3 region has the DNA TGTGCCAGTAGTATTAATGGGGCAGTCGTATTGGATACGCAGTATTTT. This translates into CASSINGAVVLDTQYF.

J is TRBJ2-7 and V is TRBV7-3; D unresolved. From germline, CDR1 is SGHTA and CDR2 FQGTGA. Trimming stripped 1 base from V and 7 bases from J, with 11 bases between. This CDR3 is built from 13 residues. This CDR3 reads CASSLNALSEQYF. The CDR3 coding sequence is TGTGCCAGCAGCTTAAATGCTCTCAGTGAGCAGTACTTC.

This clone occurred once. The V call is TRBV11-2, the J call TRBJ1-5; TRBD1 aligns across 7 bases. Germline V CDR1 and CDR2: SGHAT, FQNNGV. CDR3 length: 16 amino acids. V was clipped by 5 bases and J by 1 base; unmatched bases: 8. The CDR3 is CASSGVWDRSNQPQHF. CDR3 DNA: TGTGCCAGCAGCGGTGTCTGGGACAGAAGCAATCAGCCCCAGCATTTT.

The chain joins TRBV19 to TRBJ2-7, with 10 bases that match TRBD1. The CDR3 covers 14 residues. V gave up 6 bases and J gave up 4 bases; unmatched junction bases: 6. In germline, CDR1 is LNHDA, CDR2 SQIVND (reference sequence). The CDR3 sequence: CASSPGQGVYEQYF. The CDR3 nucleotides are TGTGCCAGTAGCCCCGGACAGGGGGTTTACGAGCAGTACTTC.

The genes are TRBV2 and TRBJ1-6, with D uncertain. In germline, CDR1 is SNHLY, CDR2 FYNNEI. Trimming took 2 bases from V and 11 from J, leaving 16 bases between them. This CDR3 comprises 15 residues. The CDR3 DNA reads TGTGCCAGCAGTGAACAAGCGGCCGCGGATGCACCCCTCCACTTT. Translating it yields CASSEQAAADAPLHF.

The chain is built from TRBV28 and TRBJ1-3; TRBD1 matches at 7 bases. Looked up from germline, CDR1 is MDHEN and CDR2 is SYDVKM. This CDR3 region has 15 residues. Trimming at V came to 6 bases and at J to 8 bases, leaving 13 bases not matched to a gene. The DNA of the CDR3 is TGTGCCAGCAGCTCAGAGGGGGCTGTAGTTTACACCATATATTTT. It encodes CASSSEGAVVYTIYF.

J is TRBJ2-3 and V is TRBV7-9; TRBD2 agrees at 11 bases. There are 17 residues in the CDR3. Germline V CDR1 and CDR2: SEHNR, FQNEAQ (reference sequence). The trim removed 5 bases at V and 6 bases at J, leaving 13 bases unmatched. DNA of the CDR3: TGTGCCAGCAGCCTGGGATTAGCGGGAGGGCCGGCTGATACGCAGTATTTT. Translating it yields CASSLGLAGGPADTQYF.

The chain links TRBV9 to TRBJ2-7; 7 bases fit TRBD1. With 4 bases clipped from V and 5 bases from J, the junction kept 12 bases outside the gene matches. The CDR3 covers 15 residues. CDR1 and CDR2 from the germline V gene are SGDLS and YYNGEE. DNA of the CDR3: TGTGCCAGCAGCCCCCAGACAGGGTTTCTGAACGAGCAGTACTTC. Amino acids: CASSPQTGFLNEQYF.

DNA of the CDR3: TGTGCCTGGAGCGAGAAGCGGTCCACAGATACGCAGTATTTT. Amino acids: CAWSEKRSTDTQYF. The chain has TRBV30 and TRBJ2-3, with a tentative D call TRBD2 (5 bases). This CDR3 has 14 amino acids. CDR1 and CDR2 (germline): GTSNPN, SVGIG (reference sequence). V was trimmed by 3 bases and J by 2 bases, leaving 12 bases between them. Filled out from reference TRBV30 and TRBJ2-3, the complete variable domain reads SQTIHQWPATLVQPVGSPLSLECTVEGTSNPNLYWYRQAAGRGLQLLFYSVGIGQISSEVPQNLSASRPQDRQFILSSKKLLLSDSGFYLCAWSEKRSTDTQYFGPGTRLTVL.

This rearrangement joins TRBV30 to TRBJ1-2, with D perhaps matching TRBD1 (6 bases). The CDR3 spans 14 residues. The germline V and J ends were trimmed by 2 bases and 3 bases, with 13 bases remaining between them. Germline V lookup: CDR1 GTSNPN, CDR2 SVGIG (reference sequence). CDR3 residues: CAWSTGGQDYGYTF. In DNA, the CDR3 is TGTGCCTGGAGTACCGGGGGGCAGGACTATGGCTACACCTTC.

This sequence joins TRBV5-1 and TRBJ2-3; D gene ambiguous. The V end lost 0 bases, the J end lost 1 base, and 15 bases lay between the germline ends. The CDR3 spans 17 residues. Germline V gene lookup returns CDR1 SGHRS and CDR2 YFSETQ. The CDR3 coding sequence is TGCGCCAGCAGCTTGGAACCCCTCCGTCGAGGCACAGATACGCAGTATTTT. It specifies CASSLEPLRRGTDTQYF.

CDR3 nucleotides: TGTGCCAGCAGGGCGGACAGCTACGAGCAGTACTTC. Protein sequence: CASRADSYEQYF. The chain combines TRBV2 with TRBJ2-7; maybe TRBD1 (6 bases). This CDR3 has 12 residues. V was pared by 6 bases and J by 3 bases, with 9 bases between. Germline-derived CDR1 and CDR2 are SNHLY and FYNNEI. Complete variable domain (other parts from reference TRBV2 and TRBJ2-7): EPEVTQTPSHQVTQMGQEVILRCVPISNHLYFYWYRQILGQKVEFLVSFYNNEISEKSEIFDDQFSVERPDGSNFTLKIRSTKLEDSAMYFCASRADSYEQYFGPGTRLTVT.

The J gene is TRBJ1-2, the V gene TRBV19; TRBD1 aligns across 8 bases. The germline gives CDR1 LNHDA, CDR2 SQIVND (reference sequence). CDR3 size: 16 residues. V lost 3 bases and J lost 3; bases outside the gene matches: 9. The CDR3 here is CASSIRNGQGDYGYTF. For the CDR3, the DNA is TGTGCCAGTAGTATTCGAAACGGACAGGGTGACTATGGCTACACCTTC. Full variable domain (missing parts from reference TRBV19 and TRBJ1-2): DGGITQSPKYLFRKEGQNVTLSCEQNLNHDAMYWYRQDPGQGLRLIYYSQIVNDFQKGDIAEGYSVSREKKESFPLTVTSAQKNPTAFYLCASSIRNGQGDYGYTFGSGTRLTVV.

Only a few counts were recorded for this clone. V and J are TRBV15 and TRBJ1-4; a possible D gene is TRBD1 (5 bases). This CDR3 is 15 amino acids long. The germline V and J ends were trimmed by 3 bases and 8 bases, with 16 bases remaining between them. Germline values: CDR1 LNHNV, CDR2 YYDKDF (reference sequence). The CDR3 nucleotides read TGTGCCACCAGCAGGGGTATAGGGGTGGAGGAAAAACTGTTTTTT. This translates into CATSRGIGVEEKLFF.

The CDR3 nucleotides read TGTGCCAGCAGGACGGGACAGGGGGCAGGGGTCCTCGAGCAGTACTTC. Its protein is CASRTGQGAGVLEQYF. This chain links TRBV2 with TRBJ2-7; 12 bases align to TRBD1. The CDR3 has 16 amino acids. J gave up 6 bases and V 6 bases, and 12 bases lay outside the gene matches. Germline assignment: CDR1 SNHLY and CDR2 FYNNEI.

CDR3 sequence reads: CASRAAGDSYGYTF. The CDR3 DNA follows: TGTGCCAGCAGGGCCGCCGGGGACAGCTATGGCTACACCTTC. This chain connects TRBV28 to TRBJ1-2; 7 nucleotides match TRBD1. V trimming: 6 bases; J trimming: 4 bases; junction bases outside the gene matches: 8. The CDR3 is 14 residues long. Germline values: CDR1 MDHEN, CDR2 SYDVKM.

The rearrangement links TRBV27 to TRBJ2-7; D may be TRBD1 (5 bases). Trimming removed 5 bases from V and 0 bases from J, with 11 bases in between. The CDR3 runs to 14 residues. Per germline, CDR1 MNHEY and CDR2 SMNVEV (reference sequence). Here the CDR3 reads CASSTFDSSYEQYF. The DNA for the CDR3 is TGTGCCAGCAGTACGTTTGACAGCTCCTACGAGCAGTACTTC.

The chain uses TRBV28 and TRBJ2-4; 8 bases line up with TRBD2. The germline V gene encodes CDR1 MDHEN and CDR2 SYDVKM. Trimming removed 5 bases from V and 2 bases from J; junction bases left unmatched: 11. The CDR3 length is 17 residues. The CDR3 sequence: CASSGPRGGSTKNIQYF. CDR3 bases: TGTGCCAGCAGTGGCCCACGGGGGGGTAGTACCAAAAACATTCAGTACTTC. The complete variable domain, with remaining parts taken from reference TRBV28 and TRBJ2-4, reads DVKVTQSSRYLVKRTGEKVFLECVQDMDHENMFWYRQDPGLGLRLIYFSYDVKMKEKGDIPEGYSVSREKKERFSLILESASTNQTSMYLCASSGPRGGSTKNIQYFGAGTRLSVL.

V usage is TRBV6-4 and J usage is TRBJ2-3; 10 positions agree with TRBD1. The CDR3 spans 15 residues. Per the germline V gene, CDR1 is MRHNA and CDR2 is SNTAGT. V lost 2 bases, J lost 2 bases, and 1 base stayed unmatched. In DNA form, the CDR3 reads TGTGCCAGCAGTGACGGGACAGGGGCCACAGATACGCAGTATTTT. Its protein product is CASSDGTGATDTQYF.